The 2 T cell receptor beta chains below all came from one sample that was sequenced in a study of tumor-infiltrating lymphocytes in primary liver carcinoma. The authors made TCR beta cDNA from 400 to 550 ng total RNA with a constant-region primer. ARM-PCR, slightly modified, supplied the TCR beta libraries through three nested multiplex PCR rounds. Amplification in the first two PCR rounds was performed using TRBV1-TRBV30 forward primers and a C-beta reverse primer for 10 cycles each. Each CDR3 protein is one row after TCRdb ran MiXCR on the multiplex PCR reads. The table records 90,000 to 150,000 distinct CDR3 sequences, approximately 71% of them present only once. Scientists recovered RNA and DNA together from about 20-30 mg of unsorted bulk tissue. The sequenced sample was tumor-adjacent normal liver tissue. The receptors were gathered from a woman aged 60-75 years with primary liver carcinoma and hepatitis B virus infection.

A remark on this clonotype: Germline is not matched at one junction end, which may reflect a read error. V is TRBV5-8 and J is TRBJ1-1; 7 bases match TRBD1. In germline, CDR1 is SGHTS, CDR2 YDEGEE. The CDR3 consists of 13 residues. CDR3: CVSSRTGNTEAFF. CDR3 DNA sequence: TGTGTCAGCAGCCGGACAGGAAACACTGAGGCTTTCTTT. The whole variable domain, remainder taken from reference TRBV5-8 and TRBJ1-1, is EAGVTQSPTHLIKTRGQQATLRCSPISGHTSVYWYQQALGLGLQFLLWYDEGEERNRGNFPPRFSGRQFPNYSSELNVNALELEDSALYLCVSSRTGNTEAFFGQGTRLTVV.

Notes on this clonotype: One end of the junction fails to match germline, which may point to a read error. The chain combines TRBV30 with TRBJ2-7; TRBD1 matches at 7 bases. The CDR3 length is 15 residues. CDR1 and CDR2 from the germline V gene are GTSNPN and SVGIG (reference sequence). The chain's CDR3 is CARSLTGVGKHEQYF. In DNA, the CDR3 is TGTGCCAGGAGTTTAACAGGGGTAGGGAAACACGAGCAATACTTC.